These 8 T cell receptor beta chains originate from one sample sequenced in a study of blood T cell repertoires in COVID-19. Profiling relied on immunoSEQ multiplex PCR, and the TCRdb table lists in-frame clones only, not all of them. The table shows fewer than 350,000 clones, with 85% occurring only once. The specimen was PBMCs or T cells enriched from blood (not recorded which). These receptors were obtained from a woman aged 30 to 39 who had been exposed to COVID-19.

The chain employs TRBV19 and TRBJ2-7; D uncertain. CDR1 and CDR2 from the germline V gene are LNHDA and SQIVND (reference sequence). The CDR3 extends over 9 amino acids. V was shortened by 5 bases and J by 6 bases, with 2 bases between the two germline ends. CDR3 protein: CASSREQYF. CDR3 nucleotide sequence: TGTGCCAGTAGTCGCGAGCAGTACTTC.

The chain links TRBV7-9 to TRBJ2-1; TRBD2 is a possible D gene (6 bases). CDR3 length equals 17 residues. The germline V gene has CDR1 SEHNR and CDR2 FQNEAQ (reference sequence). The ends were cut back, 0 bases at V and 1 base at J, with 13 bases in the middle. The CDR3 reads CASSLALGGVSYNEQFF. The CDR3, as DNA: TGTGCCAGCAGCTTAGCGTTGGGCGGGGTATCCTACAATGAGCAGTTCTTC.

The rearrangement joins TRBV19 to TRBJ1-3; 7 bases are shared with TRBD1. This CDR3 is built from 15 residues. CDR1 is LNHDA and CDR2 is SQIVND in the germline V gene (reference sequence). With 6 bases clipped from V and 4 bases from J, the junction kept 9 bases outside the gene matches. The CDR3 loop reads CASRNMGQRGNTIYF. The CDR3 DNA sequence: TGTGCCAGTAGGAACATGGGACAGCGCGGAAACACCATATATTTT.

The chain is built from TRBV11-2 and TRBJ1-1; D unresolved. This CDR3 is 14 amino acids long. Germline loops: CDR1 SGHAT, CDR2 FQNNGV. The V end lost 5 bases, the J end lost 4 bases, and 14 bases lay between the germline ends. The CDR3 here is CASSERLGSTEAFF. The CDR3 bases are TGTGCCAGCAGCGAACGATTAGGGAGCACTGAAGCTTTCTTT.

This clone showed up just once. The rearrangement joins TRBV7-2 to TRBJ1-2; 8 positions match TRBD1. CDR1 SGHTA and CDR2 FQGNSA come from the germline V gene. Trimming cost V 1 base and J 8 bases; bases outside gene matches: 6. This CDR3 is built from 14 residues. CDR3 nucleotide sequence: TGTGCCAGCAGCTTAGTTAGGACAGGGTACGGCTACACCTTC. Amino acid sequence: CASSLVRTGYGYTF.

J is TRBJ1-3 and V is TRBV19; 10 bases are shared with TRBD1. Unmatched junction bases numbered 6, after V lost 5 bases and J lost 2 bases. Germline values: CDR1 LNHDA, CDR2 SQIVND (reference sequence). This CDR3 has 16 residues. CDR3 in DNA: TGTGCCAGTAGTGACTCGACAGGGGGCCCTGGAAACACCATATATTTT. Protein product: CASSDSTGGPGNTIYF.

V is TRBV14 and J is TRBJ2-2; 7 nucleotides agree with TRBD2. The germline CDR1 and CDR2 sequences are SGHDN and FVKESK. The CDR3 loop spans 17 amino acids. Trimming removed 1 base from V and 3 bases from J; junction bases left unmatched: 8. The CDR3 region is CASSQAILAVHTGELFF. The CDR3 DNA reads TGTGCCAGCAGCCAAGCCATCCTAGCGGTACACACCGGGGAGCTGTTTTTT.

The CDR3, as DNA: TGTGCCAGCAGTTTACGGCGGGGGGAGGCCGGGGAGCTGTTTTTT. It translates to CASSLRRGEAGELFF. J is TRBJ2-2 and V is TRBV28; 8 nucleotides align to TRBD2. Looked up from germline, CDR1 is MDHEN and CDR2 is SYDVKM. Trimming took 2 bases from V and 6 from J; bases not matched to a gene: 5. The CDR3 has 15 amino acids.